Below are 2 T cell receptor beta chains sequenced from a single sample in a study of blood T cell repertoires in COVID-19. Some clones are missing from TCRdb's copy, which holds only in-frame ones; the method was immunoSEQ multiplex PCR. The sample has roughly 26,000 clones; approximately 93% are singletons. The sequenced sample consisted of peripheral blood. The source of these receptors is a human donor with active COVID-19. The donor label of this sample is uncertain.

This chain links TRBV28 with TRBJ2-5; 7 nucleotides match TRBD1. The CDR3 consists of 13 residues. Per germline, CDR1 MDHEN and CDR2 SYDVKM. With V trimmed by 5 bases and J by 5 bases, 5 bases remained unmatched. DNA of the CDR3: TGTGCCAGCAGTGACAGGGTTCGGGAGACCCAGTACTTC. Residues: CASSDRVRETQYF.

The chain carries TRBV20-1 and TRBJ2-1; no firm D call. This CDR3 contains 11 residues. V was trimmed by 1 base and J by 7 bases, leaving 5 bases between them. Per the germline V gene, CDR1 is DFQATT and CDR2 is SNEGSKA (reference sequence). The CDR3 region is CSARALNEQFF. The CDR3 bases are TGCAGTGCTAGAGCGTTGAATGAGCAGTTCTTC.